This T cell receptor beta chain comes out of a study of shared clonotypes between healthy human individuals. Study-level findings and limits: Naive subsets tended to show greater estimated richness than memory subsets.

The CDR3 totals 14 residues. Germline values: CDR1 SGHNT, CDR2 YENEEA. Trimming left V 0 bases short and J 2 bases short, with 4 bases between. Using immunoSEQ multiplex PCR, the repertoire was profiled, and TCRdb retains in-frame clones only, with some absent. The table shows 1.4 million or so clones, with less than 99% occurring only once. A word on this clone: Its antigen remains unidentified.

V and J are TRBV11-3 and TRBJ2-2; D unresolved. The source of this sequence is a man aged 25-45 years in good health. Sequenced: naive CD4+ T cells sorted from blood. Subset noted: CD45RA+ positively selected. CDR3 loop: CASSLETNTGELFF. The CDR3 DNA reads TGTGCCAGCAGCTTAGAAACAAACACCGGGGAGCTGTTTTTT.